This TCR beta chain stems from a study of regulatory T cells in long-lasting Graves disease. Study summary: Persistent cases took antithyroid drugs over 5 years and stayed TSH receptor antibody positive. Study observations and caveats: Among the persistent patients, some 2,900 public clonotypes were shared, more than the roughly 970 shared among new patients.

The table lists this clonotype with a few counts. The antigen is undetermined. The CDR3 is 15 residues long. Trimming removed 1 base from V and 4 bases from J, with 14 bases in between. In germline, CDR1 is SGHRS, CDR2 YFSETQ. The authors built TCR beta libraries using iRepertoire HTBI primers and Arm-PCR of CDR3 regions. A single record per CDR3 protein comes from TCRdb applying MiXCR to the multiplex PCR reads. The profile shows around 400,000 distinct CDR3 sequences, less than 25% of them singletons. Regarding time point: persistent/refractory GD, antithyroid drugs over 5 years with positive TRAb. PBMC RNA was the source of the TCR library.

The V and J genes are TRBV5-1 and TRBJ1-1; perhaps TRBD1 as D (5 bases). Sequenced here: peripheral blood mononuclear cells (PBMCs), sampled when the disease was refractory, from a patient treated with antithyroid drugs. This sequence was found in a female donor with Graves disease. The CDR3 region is CASSLQGAGRTEAFF. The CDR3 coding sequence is TGCGCCAGCAGCTTGCAAGGGGCAGGACGCACTGAAGCTTTCTTT.